The 20 T cell receptor beta chains listed next were all sequenced from one sample in a study of identical twins. TCRdb independently ran MiXCR on the 5' RACE reads; one entry per CDR3 protein. The sample lists 1,800,000 or so distinct CDR3 sequences; about 31% were seen once. Sequencing was done on a sample of cord blood. These receptors came from a newborn girl in good health.

The table lists this clonotype with a few counts. The chain combines TRBV5-6 with TRBJ2-7; 8 bases line up with TRBD1. This CDR3 is built from 11 residues. The germline V gene encodes CDR1 SGHDT and CDR2 YYEEEE. V trimming: 4 bases; J trimming: 12 bases; junction bases outside the gene matches: 6. Here the CDR3 reads CASSAGQGRYF. The CDR3 region has the DNA TGTGCCAGCAGCGCCGGACAGGGTCGGTACTTC.

This chain links TRBV5-5 with TRBJ2-1; D gene ambiguous. CDR1 is SGHKS and CDR2 is YYEKEE in the germline V gene (reference sequence). The CDR3 runs 16 residues. V was trimmed by 0 bases and J by 2 bases, leaving 12 bases between them. The CDR3 DNA reads as TGTGCCAGCAGCTTGGCCTCGTCGTTCCCCTACAATGAGCAGTTCTTC. It encodes CASSLASSFPYNEQFF. The full variable domain, its missing parts supplied by reference TRBV5-5 and TRBJ2-1, is DAGVTQSPTHLIKTRGQQVTLRCSPISGHKSVSWYQQVLGQGPQFIFQYYEKEERGRGNFPDRFSARQFPNYSSELNVNALLLGDSALYLCASSLASSFPYNEQFFGPGTRLTVL.

The chain couples TRBV13 to TRBJ2-7; D unclear. The germline V gene encodes CDR1 PRHDT and CDR2 FYEKMQ (reference sequence). This CDR3 contains 12 residues. V was cut by 0 bases and J by 6 bases, with 6 bases left in between. This chain's CDR3 is CASSLGACEQYF. The CDR3 coding sequence is TGTGCCAGCAGCTTAGGCGCGTGCGAGCAGTACTTC.

The table lists this clonotype with a few counts. The CDR3 protein is CASSSKRGGLYNEQFF. CDR3 DNA: TGTGCCAGCAGCTCAAAGCGGGGGGGTCTCTACAATGAGCAGTTCTTC. V usage is TRBV9 and J usage is TRBJ2-1; the match to TRBD2 covers 10 bases. Germline V CDR1 and CDR2: SGDLS, YYNGEE. Trimming at V came to 4 bases and at J to 3 bases, leaving 7 bases not matched to a gene. The CDR3 has 16 residues.

The V and J genes are TRBV3-1 and TRBJ1-2; D gene unclear. Trimming pared 3 bases from V and 0 bases from J, leaving 11 bases between. The germline gives CDR1 LGHDT, CDR2 YNNKEL (reference sequence). The CDR3 extends over 15 amino acids. CDR3 DNA sequence: TGTGCCAGCAGCCACATAGGAGGAGCTAACTATGGCTACACCTTC. This codes for CASSHIGGANYGYTF.

This clonotype was detected a few times. The chain has TRBV6-6 and TRBJ1-1; 10 positions match TRBD1. The CDR3 loop spans 13 amino acids. Trimming cost V 8 bases and J 7 bases; bases outside gene matches: 7. The germline CDR1 and CDR2 sequences are MNHNY and SVGAGI (reference sequence). CDR3 DNA sequence: TGTGCCAGCCGGGACAGGGGATCCCTTGAAGCTTTCTTT. Amino acid sequence: CASRDRGSLEAFF.

The chain employs TRBV20-1 and TRBJ2-2; TRBD2 might be the D (6 bases). In germline, CDR1 is DFQATT, CDR2 SNEGSKA (reference sequence). The CDR3 extends over 14 amino acids. The V end lost 6 bases, the J end lost 7 bases, and 18 bases lay between the germline ends. DNA of the CDR3: TGCAGTGCCGGACTACTAAGCCTCGGCGGGGAGCTGTTTTTT. It translates to CSAGLLSLGGELFF.

The CDR3 reads CASSLGTGYGGHTF. The CDR3 DNA reads TGCGCCAGCAGCTTGGGAACAGGGTATGGAGGCCACACCTTC. This chain links TRBV5-1 with TRBJ1-2; D is possibly TRBD1 (6 bases). This CDR3 has 14 amino acids. Germline CDR1 is SGHRS and CDR2 is YFSETQ. V was clipped by 0 bases and J by 12 bases, with 18 bases between them.

The chain uses TRBV20-1 and TRBJ1-5; 12 bases agree with TRBD1. The CDR3 has 15 residues. Germline-derived CDR1 and CDR2 are DFQATT and SNEGSKA (reference sequence). V gave up 3 bases and J gave up 6 bases; unmatched junction bases: 6. DNA of the CDR3: TGCAGTGCTAGGGACCGGGACAGGGGGCTTCAGCCCCAGCATTTT. This translates into CSARDRDRGLQPQHF.

The chain carries TRBV5-1 and TRBJ2-5; D unresolved. CDR3 length: 14 amino acids. Looked up from germline, CDR1 is SGHRS and CDR2 is YFSETQ. V shed 0 bases and J shed 5 bases, with 11 bases lying between them. The CDR3 region has the DNA TGCGCCAGCAGCTTGGTTGGCTTTAGCGAGACCCAGTACTTC. Protein product: CASSLVGFSETQYF.

The chain carries TRBV27 and TRBJ1-1, with D tentatively TRBD1 (5 bases). There are 12 residues in the CDR3. The germline gives CDR1 MNHEY, CDR2 SMNVEV (reference sequence). Trimming shortened V by 8 bases and J by 3 bases, and 10 bases separated the two germline ends. This CDR3 is CASGGGYTEAFF. The CDR3 nucleotides are TGTGCCAGCGGGGGTGGGTACACTGAAGCTTTCTTT.

In this sample, this clonotype turned up a few times. Compared with germline, one end of the junction differs, possibly owing to a read error. This rearrangement joins TRBV7-7 to TRBJ2-5; TRBD2 matches 7 bases. The germline V gene has CDR1 SSHAT and CDR2 FNYEAQ (reference sequence). The CDR3 spans 15 residues. CDR3 nucleotides: TGTGCTAGCAGCTTAGCGTTCGGGGGAGGGGAGACCCAGTACTTC. Translating gives CASSLAFGGGETQYF.

Only a few counts were recorded for this clonotype. The V and J genes are TRBV29-1 and TRBJ2-7; a weak D match, TRBD1 (6 bases). Trimming cost V 6 bases and J 6 bases, with 15 bases left between them. CDR3 size: 12 residues. Germline lookup yields CDR1 SQVTM and CDR2 ANQGSEA. The CDR3 DNA reads TGCAGCGTGGGCAGGGGCGACGGCGAGCAGTACTTC. Protein: CSVGRGDGEQYF.

This clonotype was observed many times. The chain has TRBV5-1 and TRBJ2-3; D is ambiguous. Trimming pared 0 bases from V and 2 bases from J, leaving 7 bases between. The CDR3 extends over 14 amino acids. CDR1 and CDR2 from the germline V gene are SGHRS and YFSETQ. The CDR3, as DNA: TGCGCCAGCAGCTTGGAGGTAGCCACAGATACGCAGTATTTT. Residues: CASSLEVATDTQYF.

There are a few counts of this clonotype. The chain uses TRBV7-2 and TRBJ1-2; 7 nucleotides align to TRBD1. CDR3 length: 13 residues. With 6 bases clipped from V and 8 bases from J, the junction kept 9 bases outside the gene matches. The germline V gene has CDR1 SGHTA and CDR2 FQGNSA. CDR3 coding DNA: TGTGCCAGCAGTCTCACCGGGACAGAGGGCTACACCTTC. It codes for CASSLTGTEGYTF.

This clonotype was found many times. The chain uses TRBV29-1 and TRBJ1-4, with no clear D. Germline CDR1 reads SQVTM; CDR2 reads ANQGSEA. Trimming stripped 4 bases from V and 8 bases from J, with 11 bases between. This CDR3 contains 12 residues. CDR3 DNA sequence: TGCAGCGTTGGCAGTCCCGGGGAAAAACTGTTTTTT. Translation gives CSVGSPGEKLFF.

This chain connects TRBV7-2 to TRBJ2-1, with 7 nucleotides matching TRBD2. The J segment lost 3 bases and the V segment lost 2 bases, leaving 10 bases of the junction unmatched. CDR1 is SGHTA and CDR2 is FQGNSA in the germline V gene. The CDR3 has 17 amino acids. In DNA form, the CDR3 reads TGTGCCAGCAGCTTAAGGGGCGTAGCGGGTTTCTACAATGAGCAGTTCTTC. Translating it yields CASSLRGVAGFYNEQFF. Complete variable domain (other parts from reference TRBV7-2 and TRBJ2-1): GAGVSQSPSNKVTEKGKDVELRCDPISGHTALYWYRQSLGQGLEFLIYFQGNSAPDKSGLPSDRFSAERTGGSVSTLTIQRTQQEDSAVYLCASSLRGVAGFYNEQFFGPGTRLTVL.

This clonotype was detected a few times. The V call is TRBV28, the J call TRBJ2-7; D assignment may be TRBD1 or TRBD2 (5 bases each). The germline CDR1 and CDR2 sequences are MDHEN and SYDVKM. Trimming stripped 7 bases from V and 3 bases from J, with 22 bases between. The CDR3 consists of 16 residues. CDR3 DNA sequence: TGTGCCAGCACAAAGACCGGGACCCGTTATCGCTACGAGCAGTACTTC. Amino acid sequence: CASTKTGTRYRYEQYF. Supplemented by reference TRBV28 and TRBJ2-7, the full variable domain reads DVKVTQSSRYLVKRTGEKVFLECVQDMDHENMFWYRQDPGLGLRLIYFSYDVKMKEKGDIPEGYSVSREKKERFSLILESASTNQTSMYLCASTKTGTRYRYEQYFGPGTRLTVT.

The rearrangement uses TRBV18 and TRBJ2-1; unclear D gene. The J call is doubtful: the DNA matches TRBJ2-7 better. Germline loops: CDR1 KGHSH, CDR2 LQKENI. The CDR3 extends over 16 amino acids. In DNA, the CDR3 is TGTGCCAGCTCACCAGAGCTCCGGAGCTCCTACAATGAGCAGTACTTC. Translated, it gives CASSPELRSSYNEQYF.

Note on this clonotype: A junction boundary mismatches the germline segment, possibly from a read error. The rearrangement joins TRBV5-1 to TRBJ1-6; TRBD1 is a possible D gene (5 bases). Per germline, CDR1 SGHRS and CDR2 YFSETQ. This CDR3 is built from 16 residues. The DNA of the CDR3 is TGCGCCAGCAGCTTGACCGACAGCTCCTATAATTCACCCCCCCACTTT. Its protein product is CASSLTDSSYNSPPHF.